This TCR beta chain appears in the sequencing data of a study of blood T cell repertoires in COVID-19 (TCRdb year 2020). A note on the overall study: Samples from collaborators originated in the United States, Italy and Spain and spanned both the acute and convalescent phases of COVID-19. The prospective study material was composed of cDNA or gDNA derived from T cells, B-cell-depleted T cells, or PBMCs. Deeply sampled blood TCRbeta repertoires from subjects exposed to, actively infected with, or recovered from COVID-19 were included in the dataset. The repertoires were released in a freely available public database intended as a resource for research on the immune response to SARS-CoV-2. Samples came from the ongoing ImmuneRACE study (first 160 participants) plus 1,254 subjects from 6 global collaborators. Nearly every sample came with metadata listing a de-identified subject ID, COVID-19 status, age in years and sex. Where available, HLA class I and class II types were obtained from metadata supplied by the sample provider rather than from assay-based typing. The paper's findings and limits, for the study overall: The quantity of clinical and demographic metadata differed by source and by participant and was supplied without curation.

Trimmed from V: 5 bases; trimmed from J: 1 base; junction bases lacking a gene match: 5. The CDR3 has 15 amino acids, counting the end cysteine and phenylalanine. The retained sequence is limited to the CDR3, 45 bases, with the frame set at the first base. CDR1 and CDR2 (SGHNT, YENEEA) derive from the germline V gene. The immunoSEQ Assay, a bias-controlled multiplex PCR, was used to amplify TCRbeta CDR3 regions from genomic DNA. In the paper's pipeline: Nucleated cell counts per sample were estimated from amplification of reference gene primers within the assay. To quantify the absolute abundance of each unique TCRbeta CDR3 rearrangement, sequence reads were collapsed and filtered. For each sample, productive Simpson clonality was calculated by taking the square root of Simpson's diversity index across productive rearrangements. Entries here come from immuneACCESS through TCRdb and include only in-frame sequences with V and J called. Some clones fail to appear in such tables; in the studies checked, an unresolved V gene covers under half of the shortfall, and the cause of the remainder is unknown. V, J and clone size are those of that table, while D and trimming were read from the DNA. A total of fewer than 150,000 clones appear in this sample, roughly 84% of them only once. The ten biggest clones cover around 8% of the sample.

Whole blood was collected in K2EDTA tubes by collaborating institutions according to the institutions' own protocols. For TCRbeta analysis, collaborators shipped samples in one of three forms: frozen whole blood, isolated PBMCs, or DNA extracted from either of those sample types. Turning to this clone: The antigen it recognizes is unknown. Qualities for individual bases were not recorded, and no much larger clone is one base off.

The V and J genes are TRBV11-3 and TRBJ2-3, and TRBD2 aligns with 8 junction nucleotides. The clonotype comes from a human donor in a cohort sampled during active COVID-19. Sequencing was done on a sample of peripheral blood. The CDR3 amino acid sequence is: CASSLRGGRTDTQYF. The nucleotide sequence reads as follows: TGTGCCAGCAGCCTCCGGGGGGGCCGCACAGATACGCAGTATTTT.